Listed here are 31 T cell receptor beta chains from one sample, sequenced in a study of cytomegalovirus exposure and HLA in healthy donors. With 60 Vbeta and 13 Jbeta primers, the PCR was carried out. Method: immunoSEQ multiplex PCR; TCRdb's copy keeps in-frame clones and lacks some. The sample lists 120,000 to 150,000 clones; around 57% were seen once. Sequencing input: PBMCs. The receptors stem from a male donor in good health and CMV-seronegative.

As concerns this clone: The junction departs from germline at one end; a sequencing error may be responsible. This chain joins TRBV7-9 and TRBJ2-3, with a tentative D call TRBD1 (6 bases). The CDR3 totals 18 residues. The V gene's germline CDR1 is SEHNR and CDR2 FQNEAQ (reference sequence). CDR3 sequence reads: CSSSLIGLGGLSTDTQYF. The CDR3 DNA reads as TGTTCCAGCAGCTTAATCGGTTTAGGGGGATTAAGCACAGATACGCAGTATTTT.

With respect to this clone: The same CDR3 is also encoded by other DNA sequences in this sample. Here the CDR3 reads CASSHLSSGIWRTEAFF. The DNA of the CDR3 is TGTGCCAGCAGCCATTTGAGCTCGGGGATTTGGCGCACTGAAGCTTTCTTT. The chain couples TRBV16 to TRBJ1-1, with unresolved D. This CDR3 has 17 residues. Trimming removed 3 bases at V and 4 bases at J, with 21 bases between. Looked up from germline, CDR1 is KGHSY and CDR2 is FQNENV.

With respect to this clone: Within the sample, other DNA sequences also encode this same CDR3. This chain uses TRBV7-9 with TRBJ2-7, with 8 bases that match TRBD1. Trimming at V came to 4 bases and at J to 6 bases, leaving 5 bases not matched to a gene. This CDR3 region has 13 residues. Germline loops: CDR1 SEHNR, CDR2 FQNEAQ (reference sequence). The CDR3: CASSSGQGGEQYF. The CDR3 DNA reads TGTGCCAGCAGCTCCGGACAGGGTGGCGAGCAGTACTTC.

The J gene is TRBJ2-5, the V gene TRBV7-7; D is possibly TRBD1 (6 bases). V was trimmed by 1 base and J by 5 bases, leaving 11 bases between them. Germline V gives CDR1 SSHAT, CDR2 FNYEAQ (reference sequence). The CDR3 has 14 residues. CDR3 loop: CASSLVQGTETQYF. CDR3 in DNA: TGTGCCAGCAGCTTAGTACAGGGTACGGAGACCCAGTACTTC. Variable domain in full (rest from reference TRBV7-7 and TRBJ2-5): GAGVSQSPRYKVTKRGQDVTLRCDPISSHATLYWYQQALGQGPEFLTYFNYEAQPDKSGLPSDRFSAERPEGSISTLTIQRTEQRDSAMYRCASSLVQGTETQYFGPGTRLLVL.

This clone was counted a few times. The chain couples TRBV4-1 to TRBJ1-5; weak D call: TRBD1 (5 bases). The V end lost 4 bases, the J end lost 0 bases, and 19 bases lay between the germline ends. The CDR3 length is 18 residues. Germline V lookup: CDR1 MGHRA, CDR2 YSYEKL. CDR3 sequence: CASSLAQGAISSNQPQHF. In nucleotides, the CDR3 is TGCGCCAGCAGCCTGGCTCAGGGTGCCATATCTAGCAATCAGCCCCAGCATTTT.

The chain couples TRBV10-2 to TRBJ1-2, with D possibly TRBD1 on 6 matching bases. Germline CDR1 is WSHSY and CDR2 is SAAADI. The V end was cut by 0 bases, the J end by 2 bases, with 10 bases between. This CDR3 contains 15 residues. The CDR3: CASSESSRGNYGYTF. The CDR3 nucleotides are TGCGCCAGCAGTGAGTCGAGTAGGGGGAACTATGGCTACACCTTC.

This clone has more than one count but fewer than ten. The chain links TRBV6-5 to TRBJ2-3; 9 bases map to TRBD1. With 4 bases clipped from V and 3 bases from J, the junction kept 5 bases outside the gene matches. The CDR3 runs 15 residues. The germline gives CDR1 MNHEY, CDR2 SVGAGI. Here the CDR3 reads CASSSGTGRTDTQYF. The CDR3 bases are TGTGCCAGCAGTTCCGGGACAGGGAGGACAGATACGCAGTATTTT.

The chain is built from TRBV19 and TRBJ2-7; 9 nucleotides match TRBD1. The CDR3 has 14 amino acids. The J segment lost 3 bases and the V segment lost 5 bases, leaving 5 bases of the junction unmatched. Germline V gene sequence: CDR1 LNHDA, CDR2 SQIVND (reference sequence). This CDR3 reads CASSPEGQGYEQYF. In nucleotides, the CDR3 is TGTGCCAGTAGTCCGGAGGGACAGGGCTACGAGCAGTACTTC. The full variable domain, its missing parts supplied by reference TRBV19 and TRBJ2-7, is DGGITQSPKYLFRKEGQNVTLSCEQNLNHDAMYWYRQDPGQGLRLIYYSQIVNDFQKGDIAEGYSVSREKKESFPLTVTSAQKNPTAFYLCASSPEGQGYEQYFGPGTRLTVT.

This CDR3 is CASSPRRAGETQYF. Written as DNA, the CDR3 is TGTGCCAGCAGCCCTCGGAGGGCGGGTGAGACCCAGTACTTC. V and J are TRBV14 and TRBJ2-5; D perhaps matches TRBD2 (6 bases). Germline V gene data show CDR1 as SGHDN and CDR2 as FVKESK. The CDR3 loop spans 14 amino acids. V shed 4 bases and J shed 5 bases, with 14 bases lying between them. The full variable domain, in which reference TRBV14 and TRBJ2-5 provide the parts outside the CDR3, is EAGVTQFPSHSVIEKGQTVTLRCDPISGHDNLYWYRRVMGKEIKFLLHFVKESKQDESGMPNNRFLAERTGGTYSTLKVQPAELEDSGVYFCASSPRRAGETQYFGPGTRLLVL.

The chain recombines TRBV10-3 with TRBJ2-5; 15 nucleotides agree with TRBD2. This CDR3 spans 18 amino acids. Germline V gene data show CDR1 as ENHRY and CDR2 as SYGVKD. The J segment lost 4 bases and the V segment lost 5 bases, leaving 11 bases of the junction unmatched. The CDR3 nucleotides are TGTGCCATCAGTCGGACTAGCGGGGGGGCCGGGGGTGTAGAGACCCAGTACTTC. It codes for CAISRTSGGAGGVETQYF.

This clone was counted between two and nine times. V usage is TRBV7-8 and J usage is TRBJ2-7; 7 bases line up with TRBD1. The J segment lost 4 bases and the V segment lost 3 bases, leaving 6 bases of the junction unmatched. The germline CDR1 and CDR2 sequences are SGHVS and FQNEAQ. This CDR3 contains 14 residues. This chain's CDR3 is CASSLDRSNYEQYF. The CDR3, as DNA: TGTGCCAGCAGCTTGGACAGGAGTAATTACGAGCAGTACTTC.

The sample holds a few counts of this clone. The rearrangement links TRBV5-5 to TRBJ2-7; TRBD2 matches at 14 bases. In germline, CDR1 is SGHKS, CDR2 YYEKEE (reference sequence). The CDR3 length is 17 residues. The ends lost 4 bases at V and 1 base at J; junction bases unmatched: 7. In DNA, the CDR3 is TGTGCCAGCAGCCTTGGACTAGCGGGGGGCCCATCCTACGAGCAGTACTTC. Its translation is CASSLGLAGGPSYEQYF. The complete variable domain, with remaining parts taken from reference TRBV5-5 and TRBJ2-7, reads DAGVTQSPTHLIKTRGQQVTLRCSPISGHKSVSWYQQVLGQGPQFIFQYYEKEERGRGNFPDRFSARQFPNYSSELNVNALLLGDSALYLCASSLGLAGGPSYEQYFGPGTRLTVT.

This clone has a handful of counts. The chain has TRBV7-9 and TRBJ2-7; 11 nucleotides align to TRBD1. J gave up 5 bases and V 5 bases, and 8 bases lay outside the gene matches. This CDR3 has 15 residues. Germline V lookup: CDR1 SEHNR, CDR2 FQNEAQ (reference sequence). CDR3 region: CASSKTGQGVHEQYF. CDR3 nucleotide sequence: TGTGCCAGCAGCAAGACGGGACAGGGGGTCCACGAGCAGTACTTC.

In this sample, this clone turned up once. This rearrangement joins TRBV29-1 to TRBJ2-7, with 7 positions matching TRBD2. Trimming at V came to 6 bases and at J to 5 bases, leaving 7 bases not matched to a gene. The germline gives CDR1 SQVTM, CDR2 ANQGSEA. The CDR3 has 12 amino acids. Here the CDR3 reads CSVVGTINEQYF. In DNA, the CDR3 is TGCAGCGTCGTCGGGACTATAAACGAGCAGTACTTC.

This clone was detected only once. The chain has TRBV2 and TRBJ2-7; TRBD2 is a possible D gene (5 bases). V was clipped by 0 bases and J by 7 bases, with 16 bases between them. The CDR3 is 15 amino acids. Germline assignment: CDR1 SNHLY and CDR2 FYNNEI. CDR3 in DNA: TGTGCCAGCAGTGAAGCCCCCGGGATGGCAGGAGAGCAGTACTTC. Translated, it gives CASSEAPGMAGEQYF.

This clone turned up a few times. The gene calls are TRBV28 and TRBJ1-2, with D perhaps TRBD1 (6 bases). Trimming removed 1 base at V and 5 bases at J, with 14 bases between. Germline CDR1 is MDHEN and CDR2 is SYDVKM. This CDR3 is built from 15 residues. The CDR3 region has the DNA TGTGCCAGCAGTTTATCGCGGGGGCTGGGGTATGGCTACACCTTC. Its protein is CASSLSRGLGYGYTF.

V usage is TRBV5-1 and J usage is TRBJ1-2; 7 positions agree with TRBD1. This CDR3 spans 15 amino acids. The junction had 10 bases not matched to a gene; V was cut back by 3 bases and J by 5 bases. CDR1 is SGHRS, CDR2 YFSETQ, per germline. The CDR3 DNA reads as TGCGCCAGCAGCTACGACAGGGCCCATTTTTATGGCTACACCTTC. The encoded protein is CASSYDRAHFYGYTF.

This clone has more than one count but fewer than ten. The chain links TRBV7-9 to TRBJ2-7, with D maybe TRBD1 (5 bases). The V gene lost 5 bases and the J gene lost 2 bases, with 13 bases spanning the gap. The CDR3 runs to 14 residues. Germline loops: CDR1 SEHNR, CDR2 FQNEAQ (reference sequence). CDR3 loop: CASSTSGIPYEQYF. In DNA form, the CDR3 reads TGTGCCAGCAGCACATCAGGGATCCCCTACGAGCAGTACTTC.

The chain has TRBV10-3 and TRBJ2-1, with TRBD2 as a possible D gene (7 bases). The CDR3 sequence is 18 residues long. From germline, CDR1 is ENHRY and CDR2 SYGVKD. V was trimmed by 6 bases and J by 0 bases, leaving 21 bases between them. The CDR3 region has the DNA TGTGCCATCAGGGGCGGGGGCCCCACTCTAAGCTCCTACAATGAGCAGTTCTTC. Protein product: CAIRGGGPTLSSYNEQFF.

As regards this clone: An end of the junction differs from the germline gene, which may be a read error. V and J are TRBV10-2 and TRBJ1-2; D possibly corresponds to TRBD1 (6 bases). The CDR3 spans 15 residues. Germline V gene lookup returns CDR1 WSHSY and CDR2 SAAADI. CDR3 in amino acids: CPSSYGTHQDYGYTF. CDR3 nucleotide sequence: TGCCCCAGCAGCTACGGGACACATCAGGACTATGGCTACACCTTC.

The V and J genes are TRBV10-3 and TRBJ2-7; 11 bases agree with TRBD1. This CDR3 has 14 residues. V was clipped by 5 bases and J by 2 bases; unmatched bases: 2. Looked up from germline, CDR1 is ENHRY and CDR2 is SYGVKD. The CDR3 DNA is TGTGCCATCAGTCCGGGACAGGGGGCCTACGAGCAGTACTTC. It yields the protein CAISPGQGAYEQYF.

The genes are TRBV4-2 and TRBJ2-3; D is perhaps TRBD2 (5 bases). This CDR3 has 14 residues. V was clipped by 6 bases and J by 2 bases, with 12 bases between them. From germline, CDR1 is LGHNA and CDR2 YNFKEQ. Here the CDR3 reads CASSTRRDTDTQYF. The CDR3 DNA is TGTGCCAGCAGTACCCGCCGGGACACAGATACGCAGTATTTT.

The V gene is TRBV9, the J gene TRBJ2-1; 8 bases align to TRBD1. The trim removed 0 bases at V and 7 bases at J, leaving 12 bases unmatched. CDR1 is SGDLS, CDR2 YYNGEE, per germline. The CDR3 contains 17 residues. CDR3 region: CASSVGQAGTGRNEQFF. The CDR3 coding sequence is TGTGCCAGCAGCGTAGGACAGGCCGGGACAGGCCGGAATGAGCAGTTCTTC.

This clone has just a few counts. The V gene is TRBV10-3, the J gene TRBJ2-7; 10 nucleotides match TRBD2. Germline CDR1 ENHRY, CDR2 SYGVKD. V lost 9 bases, J lost 0 bases, and 2 bases stayed unmatched. The CDR3 totals 13 residues. The CDR3 sequence is CAIGTSDSYEQYF. CDR3 nucleotide sequence: TGTGCCATTGGGACTAGCGACTCCTACGAGCAGTACTTC.

J is TRBJ2-5 and V is TRBV19; D is possibly TRBD1 (6 bases). The CDR3 length is 13 residues. Germline CDR1 reads LNHDA; CDR2 reads SQIVND (reference sequence). The V end was cut by 7 bases, the J end by 5 bases, with 14 bases between. In DNA, the CDR3 is TGTGCCAGTACGAAGGTACAGGGTGAGACCCAGTACTTC. As protein: CASTKVQGETQYF.

This clone occurred a few times. The chain employs TRBV7-9 and TRBJ2-5; D may be TRBD1 (5 bases). Germline loops: CDR1 SEHNR, CDR2 FQNEAQ (reference sequence). Trimming cost V 6 bases and J 1 base, with 15 bases left between them. This CDR3 is built from 15 residues. The CDR3 nucleotides read TGTGCCAGCAGTACACGCAGGGAAATCCAAGAGACCCAGTACTTC. Its protein product is CASSTRREIQETQYF.

The chain links TRBV6-5 to TRBJ1-1, with D hard to call. Trimming left V 0 bases short and J 0 bases short, with 8 bases between. Germline V gene sequence: CDR1 MNHEY, CDR2 SVGAGI. This CDR3 is built from 15 residues. CDR3 loop: CASSYSAVMNTEAFF. CDR3 DNA sequence: TGTGCCAGCAGTTACTCTGCAGTTATGAACACTGAAGCTTTCTTT.

The CDR3 spells CASSWGQDGNYGYTF. Written as DNA, the CDR3 is TGTGCCAGCAGCTGGGGACAGGATGGGAACTATGGCTACACCTTC. The rearrangement links TRBV5-5 to TRBJ1-2, with 8 positions matching TRBD1. After removal of 3 bases from V and 2 bases from J, the junction contained 6 bases not matched to a gene. Per the germline V gene, CDR1 is SGHKS and CDR2 is YYEKEE (reference sequence). This CDR3 region has 15 residues.

V gene TRBV11-1 combines with J gene TRBJ2-2; 9 nucleotides align to TRBD1. Germline values: CDR1 SGHAT, CDR2 FQDESV (reference sequence). The CDR3 has 17 amino acids. V lost 6 bases to trimming and J lost 6 bases; unmatched junction nucleotides: 14. CDR3 in DNA: TGTGCCAGCAGTAAAGACCGGGACAGGGATGATCCCGGGGAGCTGTTTTTT. Amino acid sequence: CASSKDRDRDDPGELFF. Full variable domain (remainder filled in from reference TRBV11-1 and TRBJ2-2): EAEVAQSPRYKITEKSQAVAFWCDPISGHATLYWYRQILGQGPELLVQFQDESVVDDSQLPKDRFSAERLKGVDSTLKIQPAELGDSAMYLCASSKDRDRDDPGELFFGEGSRLTVL.

The V call is TRBV4-1, the J call TRBJ1-1; a possible D gene is TRBD1 (5 bases). This CDR3 region has 14 residues. V was clipped by 0 bases and J by 11 bases, with 16 bases between them. CDR1 and CDR2 (germline): MGHRA, YSYEKL. The CDR3 bases are TGCGCCAGCAGCCAAGAATCTGGGACTTGCGGGGCTTTCTTT. Protein: CASSQESGTCGAFF.

This clone turned up a few times. Here the CDR3 DNA reads TGCGCCAGCAGCTTTGGACAGGTTGAATCCTACGAGCAGTACTTC. This translates into CASSFGQVESYEQYF. V usage is TRBV5-1 and J usage is TRBJ2-7, with TRBD1 matching over 7 bases. Germline CDR1 is SGHRS and CDR2 is YFSETQ. V lost 2 bases, J lost 1 base, and 6 bases stayed unmatched. The CDR3 spans 15 residues.